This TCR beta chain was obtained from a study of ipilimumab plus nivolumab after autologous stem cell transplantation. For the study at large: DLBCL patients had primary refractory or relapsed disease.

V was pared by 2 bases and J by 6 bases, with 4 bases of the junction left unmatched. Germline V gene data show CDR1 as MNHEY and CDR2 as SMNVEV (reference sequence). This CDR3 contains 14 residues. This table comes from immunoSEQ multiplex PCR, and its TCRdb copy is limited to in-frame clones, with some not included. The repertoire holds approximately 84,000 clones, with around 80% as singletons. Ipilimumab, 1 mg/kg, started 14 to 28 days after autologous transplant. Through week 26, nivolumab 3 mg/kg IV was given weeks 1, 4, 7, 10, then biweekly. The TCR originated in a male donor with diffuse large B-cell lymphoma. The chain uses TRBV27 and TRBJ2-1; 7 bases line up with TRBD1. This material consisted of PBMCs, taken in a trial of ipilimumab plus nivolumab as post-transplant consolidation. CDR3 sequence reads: CASSLGSGGNEQFF. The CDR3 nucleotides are TGTGCCAGCAGTTTAGGGTCAGGGGGCAATGAGCAGTTCTTC.